The clone carrying this TCR beta chain has a count of ten or more. This sample was taken from a study of T cell repertoires in cytomegalovirus infection. Across the study: From public TCR beta signatures came an indication of both CMV infection and matching HLA type.

CDR3 length: 16 residues. Trimming left V 3 bases short and J 0 bases short, with 12 bases between. Germline V CDR1 and CDR2: SGHTA, FQGTGA. One entry per CDR3 protein results from TCRdb running MiXCR on the reads. The sample has about 180,000 distinct CDR3 sequences, about 15% seen once; the top ten hold more than 20%. The sequenced sample consisted of PBMCs. This TCR derives from a human donor in good health (CMV status not recorded). Some clones in this sample may be carry-over from other donors' samples. This chain links TRBV7-3 with TRBJ2-4; no reliable D call. The CDR3 sequence: CASSFGPPGAKNIQYF. The CDR3 region has the DNA TGTGCCAGCAGCTTTGGTCCCCCTGGAGCCAAAAACATTCAGTACTTC.